A selection of T cell receptor beta chains follows, all from one sample in a study of CD8 T cells in Susac syndrome. TCRdb reanalysed the immunoSEQ multiplex PCR reads using MiXCR and keeps one entry per CDR3 protein. The data contain 200,000 or so distinct CDR3 sequences, 90% to 95% of them seen just once; the ten biggest clones take up approximately 0.093%. The specimen was CD4+ T cells from PBMCs. These receptor sequences come from a human donor with multiple sclerosis. Both conserved end residues are part of each CDR3. Fields, in order: V gene, CDR3 length, clone size, D gene, J gene, CDR3 DNA, CDR3 protein. The D gene is left open where the match is weak. Some rows mark clone size as missing; the rest say once, few, many or name a class of expanded clone.

>TRBV15|18|.|.|TRBJ1-1
TGTGCCACCAGCAGAGTTTTACATCTTATCACCTTAGGGACTGAAGCTTTCTTT
CATSRVLHLITLGTEAFF
>TRBV9|12|.|.|TRBJ2-1
TGTGCCAGCAGCGAAGGGCGAGGTGAGCAGTTCTTC
CASSEGRGEQFF
>TRBV5-6|12|once|TRBD1|TRBJ2-7
TGTGCCAGCAGCCCCGGACAGGACGAGCAGTACTTC
CASSPGQDEQYF
>TRBV30|13|.|TRBD1|TRBJ1-2
TGTGCCTGGAGTGTGGGACAGAGCTCTCCTTACACCTTC
CAWSVGQSSPYTF
>TRBV3-1|12|.|.|TRBJ1-2
TGTGCCACCTCCAGCAGGGGAGTTGGCTACACCTTC
CATSSRGVGYTF
>TRBV24-1|13|few|.|TRBJ2-7
TGTGCCACCAGTGATCCAGGGACCTACGAGCAGTACTTC
CATSDPGTYEQYF
>TRBV20-1|12|.|TRBD2|TRBJ2-1
TGCAGTGCATCCAGACTAGCGGGCGAGCAGTTCTTC
CSASRLAGEQFF
>TRBV30|16|.|.|TRBJ2-6
TGTGCCTGGAGTGTATCTCGGGTGTCTGGGGCCAACGTCCTGACTTTC
CAWSVSRVSGANVLTF
>TRBV6-1|13|.|.|TRBJ1-1
TGTGCCAGCCAGATTAGGACCAACACTGAAGCTTTCTTT
CASQIRTNTEAFF
>TRBV3-1|16|.|TRBD2|TRBJ2-3
TGTGCCAGCAGCCAAGATTTGGCTAGCGGGGGGAGGCCGCAGTATTTT
CASSQDLASGGRPQYF
>TRBV27|15|.|TRBD2|TRBJ2-2
TGTGCCAGCAGTAGATTGCGGGAGAGGTCCGGGGAGCTGTTTTTT
CASSRLRERSGELFF
>TRBV30|16|.|.|TRBJ1-2
TGTGCCTGGAGTGTAACCTACAGTACCTATCACGACGGCTACACCTTC
CAWSVTYSTYHDGYTF
>TRBV19|16|.|TRBD1|TRBJ2-4
TGTGCCAGTAGTAGGGGATACAGGGGGCCACGAAACATTCAGTACTTC
CASSRGYRGPRNIQYF
>TRBV12-3/TRBV12-4|13|few|.|TRBJ2-1
TGTGCCAGCAGTAGGACTACCGGCGATGAGCAGTTCTTC
CASSRTTGDEQFF
>TRBV29-1|13|.|.|TRBJ2-7
TGCAGCGTTCAAAGCGACTCGTACTACGAGCAGTACTTC
CSVQSDSYYEQYF
>TRBV7-9|14|.|.|TRBJ1-6
TGTGCCAGCAGCTTAGGCAGGGCGGATTCACCCCTCCACTTT
CASSLGRADSPLHF
>TRBV20-1|12|.|.|TRBJ2-1
TGCAGCGGGACTTTTACCTACGGTGAGCAGTTCTTC
CSGTFTYGEQFF
>TRBV5-1|15|.|.|TRBJ2-4
TGCGCCAGCAGCTTGGAGGGGACGAGGAAGGACATTCAGTACTTC
CASSLEGTRKDIQYF
>TRBV19|13|.|TRBD1|TRBJ2-7
TGTGCCAGTAGTTACGACAGGGCGAACGAGCAGTACTTC
CASSYDRANEQYF
>TRBV20-1|15|.|.|TRBJ2-5
TGCAGTGCTAGTGCCCCTGAACTACCTCAAGAGACCCAGTACTTC
CSASAPELPQETQYF
>TRBV2|14|.|TRBD1|TRBJ2-7
TGTGCCAGCAGTCTCTTCGGGACAGGGTTCGAGCAGTACTTC
CASSLFGTGFEQYF
>TRBV7-3|19|.|TRBD2|TRBJ2-3
TGTGCCAGCAGCTTAGAGGCCTGGTTGCGGGAGGGCGGCCCAGATACGCAGTATTTT
CASSLEAWLREGGPDTQYF
>TRBV7-2|14|.|TRBD1|TRBJ1-1
TGTGCCAGCAGCTTGCAGGGGGCCAGCACTGAAGCTTTCTTT
CASSLQGASTEAFF
>TRBV5-4|15|.|TRBD1|TRBJ2-5
TGTGCCAGCAGCCCACGGACAGGGAGCCAAGAGACCCAGTACTTC
CASSPRTGSQETQYF
>TRBV6-5|13|.|.|TRBJ1-2
TGTGCCAGCAGCCTCAACCACAGGGTTGGCTACACCTTC
CASSLNHRVGYTF
>TRBV20-1|13|.|.|TRBJ2-3
TGCAGTGCCGAACAGGGATTCACAGATACGCAGTATTTT
CSAEQGFTDTQYF
>TRBV3-1|16|.|TRBD1|TRBJ2-1
TGTGCCAGCAGCCAAGTGGCGGGACAGGGGTACAATGAGCAGTTCTTC
CASSQVAGQGYNEQFF
>TRBV28|11|.|.|TRBJ1-1
TGTGCCAGCAGTCCCGCCACTGAAGCTTTCTTT
CASSPATEAFF
>TRBV12-3/TRBV12-4|14|once|.|TRBJ1-4
TGTGCCAGCAGTCCCGTGGGTATTCGAGAAAAACTGTTTTTT
CASSPVGIREKLFF
>TRBV20-1|17|.|TRBD1|TRBJ1-2
TGCAGTGCTAGAGGGTCGGGACAGGGGGCGTTAAACTATGGCTACACCTTC
CSARGSGQGALNYGYTF
>TRBV11-2|18|.|TRBD1|TRBJ2-1
TGTGCCAGCAGCTTAGGACGGGGGACAGGGGGAACTCTGAATGAGCAGTTCTTC
CASSLGRGTGGTLNEQFF
>TRBV29-1|11|.|.|TRBJ1-1
TGCAGCGCCCGGGACCTCAAAACAGCTTTCTTT
CSARDLKTAFF
>TRBV24-1|13|.|TRBD1|TRBJ2-7
TGTGCCACCAGTGGGACAGGGTTGGGGGAGCAGTACTTC
CATSGTGLGEQYF
>TRBV7-2|14|.|.|TRBJ2-3
TGTGCCAGCAGCCAGGGTCTCTCCGCAGATACGCAGTATTTT
CASSQGLSADTQYF
>TRBV30|13|.|.|TRBJ2-7
TGTGCCTGGAGCGTAAGGGACCCCTACGAGCAGTACTTC
CAWSVRDPYEQYF
>TRBV6-2/TRBV6-3|16|.|TRBD1|TRBJ1-5
TGTGCCAGCAGCCTCCGGACAGGAAAGGATCGACAGCCCCAGCATTTT
CASSLRTGKDRQPQHF
>TRBV5-1|14|.|.|TRBJ2-7
TGCGCCAGCAGCTTGGACCCTTTAGTTTACGAGCAGTACTTC
CASSLDPLVYEQYF
>TRBV12-3/TRBV12-4|15|.|TRBD2|TRBJ2-3
TGTGCCAGCAGTTTGGCTAGCGGCCACACAGATACGCAGTATTTT
CASSLASGHTDTQYF
>TRBV30|14|.|.|TRBJ2-1
TGTGCCTGGAGATCTCAGGGGGGAGACAATGAGCAGTTCTTC
CAWRSQGGDNEQFF